This T cell receptor beta chain was identified during a study of T-cell memory formation after mild COVID-19. This clonotype turned up a few times. The antigen is unknown. General observations from the study: That cross-reactive memory joined was suggested by some responding clones appearing in pre-infection memory.

5'RACE with constant-segment primers yielded barcoded, UMI-tagged TCR alpha and TCR beta cDNA libraries. TCRdb redid the calling of the 5' RACE reads with MiXCR, one entry per CDR3 protein. The sample carries roughly 620,000 distinct CDR3 sequences, 18% recorded once. The sequencing input was PBMCs or a T cell subset sorted from them (not recorded which). The origin of this receptor is an adult woman who had mild COVID-19 (a few samples of this study predate the infection). Cell type and time point are not known.

CDR3 DNA sequence: TGTGCCACCAGTGATGTAAACTTGGGTAGTGATGAGCAGTTCTTC. Its protein product is CATSDVNLGSDEQFF. This sequence joins TRBV24-1 and TRBJ2-1; D gene unclear. Germline V gives CDR1 KGHDR, CDR2 SFDVKD. CDR3 length: 15 amino acids. Trimming stripped 3 bases from V and 8 bases from J, with 16 bases between.